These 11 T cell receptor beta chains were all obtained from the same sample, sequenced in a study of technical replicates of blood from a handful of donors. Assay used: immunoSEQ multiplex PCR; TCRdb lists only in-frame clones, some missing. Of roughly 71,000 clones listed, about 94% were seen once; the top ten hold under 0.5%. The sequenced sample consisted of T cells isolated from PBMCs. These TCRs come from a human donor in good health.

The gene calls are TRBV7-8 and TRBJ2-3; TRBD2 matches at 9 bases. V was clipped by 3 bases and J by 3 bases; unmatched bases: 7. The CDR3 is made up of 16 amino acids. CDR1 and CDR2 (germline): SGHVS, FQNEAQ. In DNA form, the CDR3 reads TGTGCCAGCAGCTTGCATAGCGGGAGACAGACAGATACGCAGTATTTT. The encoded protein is CASSLHSGRQTDTQYF.

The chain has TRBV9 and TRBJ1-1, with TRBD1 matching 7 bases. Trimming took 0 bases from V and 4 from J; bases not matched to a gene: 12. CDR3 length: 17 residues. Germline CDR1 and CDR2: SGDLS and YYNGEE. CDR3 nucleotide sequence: TGTGCCAGCAGCGTAGGGTGGGGGTACAGGGGTGGCACTGAAGCTTTCTTT. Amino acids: CASSVGWGYRGGTEAFF.

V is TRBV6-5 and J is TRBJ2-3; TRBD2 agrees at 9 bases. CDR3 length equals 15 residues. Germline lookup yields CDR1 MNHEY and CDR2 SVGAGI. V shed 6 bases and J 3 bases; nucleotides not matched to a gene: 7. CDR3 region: CASSRSGSVTDTQYF. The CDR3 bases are TGTGCCAGCAGCCGTAGCGGGAGTGTGACAGATACGCAGTATTTT.

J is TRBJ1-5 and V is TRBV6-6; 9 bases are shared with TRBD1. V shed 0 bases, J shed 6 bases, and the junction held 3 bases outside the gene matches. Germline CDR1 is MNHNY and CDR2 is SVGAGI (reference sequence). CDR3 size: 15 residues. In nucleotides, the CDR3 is TGTGCCAGCAGTTACTCCGGGACAGGGATTCAGCCCCAGCATTTT. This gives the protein CASSYSGTGIQPQHF.

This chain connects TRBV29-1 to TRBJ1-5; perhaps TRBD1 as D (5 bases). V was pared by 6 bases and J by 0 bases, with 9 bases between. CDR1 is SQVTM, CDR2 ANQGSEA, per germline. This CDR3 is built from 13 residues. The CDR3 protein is CSVETDSNQPQHF. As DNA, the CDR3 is TGCAGCGTCGAGACAGATAGCAATCAGCCCCAGCATTTT.

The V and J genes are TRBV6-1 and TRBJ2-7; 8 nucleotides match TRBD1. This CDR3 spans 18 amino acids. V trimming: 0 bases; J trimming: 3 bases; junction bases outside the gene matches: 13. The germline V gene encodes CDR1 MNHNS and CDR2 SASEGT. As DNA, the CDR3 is TGTGCCAGCAGTGAAGCGGACCTAAGACCCGGGACAGGCTACGAGCAGTACTTC. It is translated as CASSEADLRPGTGYEQYF.

The CDR3 loop reads CASSLELAGGPEEQFF. As DNA, the CDR3 is TGTGCCAGCAGCTTAGAGCTAGCGGGAGGGCCTGAGGAGCAGTTCTTC. The chain couples TRBV11-3 to TRBJ2-1, with 12 bases fitting TRBD2. This CDR3 has 16 amino acids. Germline V gene sequence: CDR1 SGHNT, CDR2 YENEEA. V was clipped by 0 bases and J by 10 bases; unmatched bases: 7.

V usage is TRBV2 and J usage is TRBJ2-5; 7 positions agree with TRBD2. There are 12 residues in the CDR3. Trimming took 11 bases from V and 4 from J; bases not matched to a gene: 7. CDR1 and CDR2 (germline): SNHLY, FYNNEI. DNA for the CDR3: TGTGCCGCCGGGGAGGGATTAGAGACCCAGTACTTC. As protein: CAAGEGLETQYF.

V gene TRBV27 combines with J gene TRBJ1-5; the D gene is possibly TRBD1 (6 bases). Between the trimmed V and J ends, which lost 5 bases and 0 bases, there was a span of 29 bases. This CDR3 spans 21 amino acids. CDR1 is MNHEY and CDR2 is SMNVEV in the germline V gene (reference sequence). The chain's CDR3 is CASSLRPPYREGVFSNQPQHF. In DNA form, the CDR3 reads TGTGCCAGCAGTCTTCGCCCCCCGTACAGGGAAGGGGTTTTTAGCAATCAGCCCCAGCATTTT.

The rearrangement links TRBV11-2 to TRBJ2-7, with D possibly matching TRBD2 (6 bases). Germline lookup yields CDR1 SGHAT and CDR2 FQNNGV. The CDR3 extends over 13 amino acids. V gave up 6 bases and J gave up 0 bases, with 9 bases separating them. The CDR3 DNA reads TGTGCCAGCAGTCACGGGAGCTCCTACGAGCAGTACTTC. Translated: CASSHGSSYEQYF.

DNA of the CDR3: TGTGCCAGCAGCGTTCTCCCCGGGACAGCGAACACCGGGGAGCTGTTTTTT. It translates to CASSVLPGTANTGELFF. The genes are TRBV9 and TRBJ2-2; TRBD1 agrees at 7 bases. V was clipped by 2 bases and J by 0 bases; unmatched bases: 7. CDR3 length: 17 amino acids. The germline V gene has CDR1 SGDLS and CDR2 YYNGEE.